A selection of T cell receptor beta chains follows, all from one sample in a study of CD8 T cells in Susac syndrome. TCRdb re-derived calls from the immunoSEQ multiplex PCR reads in MiXCR, one entry per CDR3 protein. Found here are fewer than 85,000 distinct CDR3 sequences, less than 95% of them singletons; the top ten hold 0.52%. The source material was CD8+ T cells from PBMCs. These receptors were obtained from a human donor with Susac syndrome. Each CDR3 is given with its conserved first and last residue. A D gene is named only where the DNA matches it firmly. Not all rows give a size; the values are once, few, many and, for expanded clones, a class.

D gene | J gene | V gene | clone size | CDR3 protein | CDR3 DNA
- | TRBJ1-1 | TRBV12-5 | - | CASGLDWGLNTEAFF | TGTGCTAGTGGTTTGGATTGGGGGCTAAACACTGAAGCTTTCTTT
- | TRBJ2-3 | TRBV5-4 | - | CASSLVTPGDTQYF | TGTGCCAGCAGCTTGGTTACCCCCGGGGATACGCAGTATTTT
- | TRBJ1-1 | TRBV20-1 | - | CSAREAGTMNTEAFF | TGCAGTGCTAGGGAAGCGGGTACCATGAACACTGAAGCTTTCTTT
- | TRBJ2-7 | TRBV7-9 | once | CASSLSGVEQYF | TGTGCCAGCAGCCTTTCAGGGGTCGAGCAGTACTTC
- | TRBJ1-5 | TRBV16 | - | CASSQDKGRVSQHF | TGTGCCAGCAGCCAGGACAAGGGGAGGGTGTCCCAGCATTTT
- | TRBJ1-1 | TRBV7-9 | - | CASSPARITTLYRTEAFF | TGTGCCAGCAGTCCCGCCCGTATAACAACACTCTACAGGACTGAAGCTTTCTTT
TRBD1 | TRBJ1-2 | TRBV9 | - | CASSVARAGGVYGYTF | TGTGCCAGCAGCGTAGCTCGGGCAGGGGGCGTCTATGGCTACACCTTC
- | TRBJ2-7 | TRBV7-9 | - | CASSSDSLEQYF | TGTGCCAGCAGCTCCGACAGCCTTGAGCAGTACTTC
TRBD2 | TRBJ2-1 | TRBV19 | - | CASKERGLNEQFF | TGTGCCAGTAAGGAGCGGGGGCTCAATGAGCAGTTCTTC
- | TRBJ1-2 | TRBV30 | - | CAWVLLRDLHNYGYTF | TGTGCCTGGGTTCTTTTGAGGGATCTTCATAACTATGGCTACACCTTC
- | TRBJ2-1 | TRBV12-3/TRBV12-4 | once | CASRRYTEYNEQFF | TGTGCCAGCAGGAGATACACAGAGTACAATGAGCAGTTCTTC
- | TRBJ1-1 | TRBV6-2/TRBV6-3 | once | CASSYRSNTEAFF | TGTGCCAGCAGTTACCGGTCGAACACTGAAGCTTTCTTT
TRBD1 | TRBJ2-5 | TRBV5-6 | - | CASTNTGQQETQYF | TGTGCCAGCACCAATACGGGACAGCAAGAGACCCAGTACTTC
- | TRBJ1-5 | TRBV2 | - | CASSYRDQPQHF | TGTGCCAGCAGTTACAGAGATCAGCCCCAGCATTTT
- | TRBJ1-1 | TRBV7-8 | once | CASSPSVGPPNTEAFF | TGTGCCAGCAGCCCCTCGGTGGGGCCTCCGAACACTGAAGCTTTCTTT
- | TRBJ2-5 | TRBV3-1 | - | CASSQTGGETQYF | TGTGCCAGCAGCCAAACGGGTGGAGAGACCCAGTACTTC
- | TRBJ1-1 | TRBV2 | - | CASRTRPGGNTEAFF | TGTGCCAGCAGGACTCGCCCCGGAGGGAACACTGAAGCTTTCTTT
- | TRBJ1-5 | TRBV28 | - | CASRLQTGRDQPQHF | TGTGCCAGCAGGCTTCAGACCGGGAGAGATCAGCCCCAGCATTTT
- | TRBJ2-5 | TRBV25-1 | - | CASSPGQQETQYF | TGTGCCAGCAGCCCGGGACAACAAGAGACCCAGTACTTC
- | TRBJ2-7 | TRBV3-1 | once | CASSQDSGYEQYF | TGTGCCAGCAGCCAAGATTCTGGTTACGAGCAGTACTTC
- | TRBJ2-2 | TRBV28 | - | CASSAPVDGELFF | TGTGCCAGCAGTGCCCCTGTGGACGGGGAGCTGTTTTTT
TRBD1 | TRBJ1-5 | TRBV27 | - | CASSPTQGDVDQPQHF | TGTGCCAGCAGTCCAACACAGGGGGATGTCGATCAGCCCCAGCATTTT
- | TRBJ2-1 | TRBV28 | - | CASSPPVNEQFF | TGTGCCAGCAGTCCCCCCGTCAATGAGCAGTTCTTC
- | TRBJ1-5 | TRBV19 | - | CASSIGGGRGQPQHF | TGTGCCAGTAGTATAGGCGGTGGACGGGGACAGCCCCAGCATTTT
- | TRBJ2-7 | TRBV24-1 | - | CATSDSGLGYEQYF | TGTGCCACCAGTGATTCAGGGTTGGGCTACGAGCAGTACTTC
TRBD1 | TRBJ1-5 | TRBV20-1 | once | CSAHGTGDRSNQPQHF | TGCAGTGCTCATGGGACAGGGGACCGCAGCAATCAGCCCCAGCATTTT
- | TRBJ2-5 | TRBV25-1 | - | CASTDGETQYF | TGTGCCAGCACGGATGGGGAGACCCAGTACTTC
- | TRBJ1-3 | TRBV9 | - | CASTREGSAGNTIYF | TGTGCCAGCACCAGGGAGGGATCGGCTGGAAACACCATATATTTT
- | TRBJ2-7 | TRBV2 | - | CASSEGTNPGEQYF | TGTGCCAGCAGTGAGGGCACCAATCCTGGGGAGCAGTACTTC